This TCR beta chain is drawn from a study of blood T cell repertoires in COVID-19. The wider study: Whether acute or convalescent, the COVID-19 samples came from the United States, Italy and Spain. PBMCs, B-cell-depleted T cells, or T cells provided the cDNA or gDNA that made up the material.

This clone was seen a handful of times. In the original workflow: Amplifying reference gene primers gave estimates of nucleated cell counts. The assay was immunoSEQ multiplex PCR, and TCRdb's table has in-frame clones only and misses some. V, J and clone size are those of that table, while D and trimming were read from the DNA. The sample has tens of thousands of clones, around three quarters seen once. The origin of this receptor is a man between 70 and 80 years old with acute or convalescent COVID-19. The material sequenced was peripheral blood.

This CDR3 reads CSVGGQGAYEQYF. DNA of the CDR3: TGCAGCGTTGGGGGGCAGGGGGCCTACGAGCAGTACTTC. The chain has TRBV29-1 and TRBJ2-7; 7 nucleotides agree with TRBD1. Trimming at V came to 4 bases and at J to 2 bases, leaving 5 bases not matched to a gene. Germline values: CDR1 SQVTM, CDR2 ANQGSEA. The CDR3 contains 13 residues.